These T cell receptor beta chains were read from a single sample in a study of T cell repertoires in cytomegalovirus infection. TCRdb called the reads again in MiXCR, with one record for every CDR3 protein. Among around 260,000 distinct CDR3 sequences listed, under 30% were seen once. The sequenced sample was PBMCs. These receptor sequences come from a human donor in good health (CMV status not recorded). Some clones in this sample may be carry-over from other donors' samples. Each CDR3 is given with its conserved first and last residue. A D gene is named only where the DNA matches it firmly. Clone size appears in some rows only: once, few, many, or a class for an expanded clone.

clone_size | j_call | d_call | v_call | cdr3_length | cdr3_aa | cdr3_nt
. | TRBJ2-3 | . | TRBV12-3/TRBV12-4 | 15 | CASSSRASSLDTQYF | TGTGCCAGCAGTTCCCGGGCTAGCAGTCTAGATACGCAGTATTTT
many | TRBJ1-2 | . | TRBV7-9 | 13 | CASSFGSNYGYTF | TGTGCCAGCAGCTTTGGCAGCAACTATGGCTACACCTTC
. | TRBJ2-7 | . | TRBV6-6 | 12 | CASSYSAYEQYF | TGTGCCAGCAGTTACTCGGCCTACGAGCAGTACTTC
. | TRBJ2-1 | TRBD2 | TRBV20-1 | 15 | CSASTSGITYNEQFF | TGCAGTGCTTCGACTAGCGGGATAACCTACAATGAGCAGTTCTTC
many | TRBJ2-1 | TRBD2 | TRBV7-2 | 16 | CASNPSGRADYFSQFF | TGTGCCAGCAACCCTAGCGGGAGGGCTGATTACTTCTCGCAGTTCTTC
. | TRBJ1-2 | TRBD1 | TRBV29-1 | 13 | CSAGTGLGYGYTF | TGCAGCGCCGGGACAGGTTTGGGTTATGGCTACACCTTC
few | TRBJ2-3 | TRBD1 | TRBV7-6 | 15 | CASSNRDRGSDTQYF | TGTGCCAGCAGCAACCGGGACAGGGGCTCAGATACGCAGTATTTT
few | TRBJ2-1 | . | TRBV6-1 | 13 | CASKDTSYNEQFF | TGTGCCAGCAAAGACACGTCCTACAATGAGCAGTTCTTC
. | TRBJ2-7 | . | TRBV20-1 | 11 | CSVRGTYEQYF | TGCAGTGTCCGCGGAACGTACGAGCAGTACTTC
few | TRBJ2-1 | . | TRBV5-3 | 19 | CASIDEISWGDSSYNEQFF | TGTGCCAGCATCGATGAAATATCGTGGGGGGACAGTTCCTACAATGAGCAGTTCTTC
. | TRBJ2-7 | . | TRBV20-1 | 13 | CSIPRSVSYEQYF | TGCAGCATTCCACGGTCGGTTTCCTACGAGCAGTACTTC
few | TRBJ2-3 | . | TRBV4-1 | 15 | CASSQGRALSDTQYF | TGCGCCAGCAGCCAAGGAAGGGCTCTTAGCGATACGCAGTATTTT
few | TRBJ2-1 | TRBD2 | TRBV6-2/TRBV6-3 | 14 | CASSYGREVDEQFF | TGTGCCAGCAGTTACGGGCGGGAGGTCGATGAGCAGTTCTTC
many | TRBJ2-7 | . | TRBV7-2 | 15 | CASSLDGGVAYEQYF | TGTGCCAGCAGCTTAGATGGCGGGGTAGCCTACGAGCAGTACTTC
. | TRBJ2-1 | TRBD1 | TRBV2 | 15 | CASSETRGLYNEQFF | TGTGCCAGCAGTGAAACCAGGGGGCTCTACAATGAGCAGTTCTTC
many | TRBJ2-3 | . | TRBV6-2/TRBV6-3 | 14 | CASSSRQATDTQYF | TGTGCCAGCAGTTCGCGACAGGCCACAGATACGCAGTATTTT
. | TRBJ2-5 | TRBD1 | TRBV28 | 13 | CASRDRPQETQYF | TGTGCCAGCCGGGACAGGCCGCAAGAGACCCAGTACTTC
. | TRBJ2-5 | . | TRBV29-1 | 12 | CSVEPGVETQYF | TGCAGCGTTGAACCAGGGGTAGAGACCCAGTACTTC
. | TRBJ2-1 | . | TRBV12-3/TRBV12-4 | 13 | CASSLTAPWGQFF | TGTGCCAGCAGTTTAACGGCTCCCTGGGGGCAGTTCTTC
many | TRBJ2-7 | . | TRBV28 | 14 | CASRPRGTRYEQYF | TGTGCCAGCAGACCCAGGGGAACCCGCTACGAGCAGTACTTC
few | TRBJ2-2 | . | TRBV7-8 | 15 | CASSLAQGELVELFF | TGTGCCAGCAGCTTAGCACAGGGTGAGCTTGTGGAGCTGTTTTTT
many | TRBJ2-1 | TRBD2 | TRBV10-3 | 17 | CAISAGTSGAPYNEQFF | TGTGCCATCAGTGCCGGGACTAGCGGTGCGCCATACAATGAGCAGTTCTTC
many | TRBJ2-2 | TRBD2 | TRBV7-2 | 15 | CASSQGLAGHGELFF | TGTGCCAGCAGCCAAGGGCTAGCGGGACACGGGGAGCTGTTTTTT
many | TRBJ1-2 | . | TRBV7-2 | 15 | CASSSRGGVNYGYTF | TGTGCCAGCAGCTCCCGGGGAGGGGTTAACTATGGCTACACCTTC
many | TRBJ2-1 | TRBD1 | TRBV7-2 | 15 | CASSFTGDRYNEQFF | TGTGCCAGCAGCTTTACAGGGGACCGGTACAATGAGCAGTTCTTC
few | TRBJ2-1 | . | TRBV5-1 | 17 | CASSLGPGAGLVNEQFF | TGCGCCAGCAGCTTAGGGCCAGGGGCCGGTCTAGTCAATGAGCAGTTCTTC
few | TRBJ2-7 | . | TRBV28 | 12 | CASSPTAYEQYF | TGTGCCAGCAGTCCGACGGCCTACGAGCAGTACTTC
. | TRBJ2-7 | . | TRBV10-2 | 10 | CASLLGEQYF | TGCGCCAGCCTGTTGGGCGAGCAGTACTTC
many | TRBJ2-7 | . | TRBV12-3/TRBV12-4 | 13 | CASSFRGTYEQYF | TGTGCCAGCAGTTTCAGGGGTACCTACGAGCAGTACTTC
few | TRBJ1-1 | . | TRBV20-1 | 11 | CSATSTNEAFF | TGCAGTGCTACGAGTACAAACGAAGCTTTCTTT
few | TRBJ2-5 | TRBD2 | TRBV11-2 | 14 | CASSLNGGAETQYF | TGTGCCAGCAGCTTAAACGGGGGGGCAGAGACCCAGTACTTC
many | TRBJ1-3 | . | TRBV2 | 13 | CASTSSSGNTIYF | TGTGCCAGCACCTCATCCTCTGGAAACACCATATATTTT
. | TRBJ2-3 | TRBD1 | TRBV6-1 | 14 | CASRWTGLTDTQYF | TGTGCCAGCAGGTGGACAGGATTAACAGATACGCAGTATTTT
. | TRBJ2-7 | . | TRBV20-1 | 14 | CSWPPDATRYEQYF | TGCAGTTGGCCCCCCGACGCGACCCGATACGAGCAGTACTTC
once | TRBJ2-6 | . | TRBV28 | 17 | CASSPPFQFSGANVLTF | TGTGCCAGCAGCCCCCCCTTCCAGTTCTCTGGGGCCAACGTCCTGACTTTC
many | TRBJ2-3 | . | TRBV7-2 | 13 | CASSLEGPDTQYF | TGTGCCAGCAGCTTAGAAGGGCCAGATACGCAGTATTTT
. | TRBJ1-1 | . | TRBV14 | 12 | CASSPRENEAFF | TGTGCCAGCAGCCCCAGGGAAAATGAAGCTTTCTTT
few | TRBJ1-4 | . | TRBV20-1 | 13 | CSAEDNHNEKLFF | TGCAGTGCTGAGGACAACCATAATGAAAAACTGTTTTTT
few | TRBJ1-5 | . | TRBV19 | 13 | CASTSTLMVTQHF | TGTGCCAGTACTTCCACCCTTATGGTGACCCAGCATTTT
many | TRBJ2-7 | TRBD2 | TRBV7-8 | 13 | CASSQLASYEQYF | TGTGCCAGCAGCCAACTAGCGTCCTACGAGCAGTACTTC
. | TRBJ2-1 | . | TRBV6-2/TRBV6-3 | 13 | CASSSFSLHEQFF | TGTGCCAGTTCCTCGTTTAGCCTACATGAGCAGTTCTTC
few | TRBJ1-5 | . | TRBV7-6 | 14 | CASSPGAGDQPQHF | TGTGCCAGCAGCCCGGGCGCTGGGGATCAGCCCCAGCATTTT
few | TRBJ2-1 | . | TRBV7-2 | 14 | CASSLGTTPGEQFF | TGTGCCAGCAGCTTAGGGACCACTCCCGGTGAGCAGTTCTTC
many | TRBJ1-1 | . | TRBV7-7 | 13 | CASSLVRGTEAFF | TGTGCTAGCAGCTTAGTCAGGGGCACTGAAGCTTTCTTT
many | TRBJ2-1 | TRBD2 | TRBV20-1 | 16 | CSARGTSGRKGNEQFF | TGCAGTGCTAGAGGCACTAGCGGGAGGAAGGGCAATGAGCAGTTCTTC
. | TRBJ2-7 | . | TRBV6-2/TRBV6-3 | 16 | CASKRYGLAKPYEQYF | TGTGCCAGCAAACGATATGGCCTAGCGAAGCCCTACGAGCAGTACTTC
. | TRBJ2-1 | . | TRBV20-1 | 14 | CSARNSQGSDEQFF | TGCAGTGCTAGGAATAGTCAGGGTTCCGATGAGCAGTTCTTC
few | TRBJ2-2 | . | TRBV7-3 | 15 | CASSLSSANTGELFF | TGTGCCAGCAGCTTAAGTTCAGCGAACACCGGGGAGCTGTTTTTT
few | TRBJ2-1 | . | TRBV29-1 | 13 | CSVETERYNEQFF | TGCAGCGTCGAGACAGAGCGTTACAATGAGCAGTTCTTC
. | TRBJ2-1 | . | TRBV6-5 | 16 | CASSYSTGETYNEQFF | TGTGCCAGCAGTTACTCGACGGGAGAAACTTACAATGAGCAGTTCTTC
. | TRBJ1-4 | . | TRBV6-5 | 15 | CASSYRAGTNEKLFF | TGTGCCAGCAGTTACAGGGCGGGGACTAATGAAAAACTGTTTTTT
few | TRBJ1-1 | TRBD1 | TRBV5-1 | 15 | CASTPGDRGYTEAFF | TGCGCCAGCACCCCCGGGGACAGGGGTTACACTGAAGCTTTCTTT
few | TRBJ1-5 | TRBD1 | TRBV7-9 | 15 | CASSGQDRAGQPQHF | TGTGCCAGCAGCGGGCAAGACAGGGCTGGTCAGCCCCAGCATTTT
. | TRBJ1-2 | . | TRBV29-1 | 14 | CSVEVEQREDGYTF | TGCAGCGTTGAAGTCGAACAGAGGGAGGATGGCTACACCTTC
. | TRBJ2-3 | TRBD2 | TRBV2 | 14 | CASSRLAVTDTQYF | TGTGCCAGCAGTAGACTAGCGGTCACAGATACGCAGTATTTT
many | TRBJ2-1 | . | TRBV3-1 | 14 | CASSQDEPYNEQFF | TGTGCCAGCAGCCAAGATGAACCTTACAATGAGCAGTTCTTC